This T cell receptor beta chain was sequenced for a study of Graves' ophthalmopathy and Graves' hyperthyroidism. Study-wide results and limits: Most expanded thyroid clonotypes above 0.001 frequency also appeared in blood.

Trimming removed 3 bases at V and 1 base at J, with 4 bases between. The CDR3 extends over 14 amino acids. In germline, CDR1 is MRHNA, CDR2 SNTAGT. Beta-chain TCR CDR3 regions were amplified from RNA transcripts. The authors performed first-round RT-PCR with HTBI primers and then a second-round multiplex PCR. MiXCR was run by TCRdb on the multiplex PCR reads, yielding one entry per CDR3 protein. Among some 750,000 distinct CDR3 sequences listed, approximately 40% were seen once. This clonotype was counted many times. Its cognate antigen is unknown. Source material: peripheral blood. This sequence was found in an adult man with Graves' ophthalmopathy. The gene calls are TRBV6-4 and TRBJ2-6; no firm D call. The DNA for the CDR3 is TGTGCCAGCAGTGAGGAGTCTGGGGCCAACGTCCTGACTTTC. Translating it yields CASSEESGANVLTF.